The clone carrying this TCR beta chain was recorded a few times. This specimen comes from a study of blood T cells in healthy people across ages. Together with a sample-barcoded 5' primer, a J-beta primer mix was included in a second PCR lasting about 6 to 11 cycles. TCRdb fed the 5' RACE reads into MiXCR, producing one record per CDR3 protein. The sample has about 1.8 million distinct CDR3 sequences, around half seen once. CDR3 length equals 15 residues. Per germline, CDR1 LGHDT and CDR2 YNNKEL (reference sequence). Losses at the gene ends were 3 bases for V and 10 bases for J; bases not matched to a gene: 8.

Sequencing was done on a sample of blood. This chain links TRBV3-1 with TRBJ2-1; 11 positions agree with TRBD1. The TCR sequence derives from a woman between 35 and 50 years old in good health. In nucleotides, the CDR3 is TGTGCCAGCAGCCATTCGGGACAGGGGGGGACGGAGCAGTTCTTC. It specifies CASSHSGQGGTEQFF.